The 22 T cell receptor beta chains below come from one sample, sequenced in a study of T cells in Graves' hyperthyroidism and ophthalmopathy. Template material for amplifying TCR beta CDR3 regions consisted of RNA transcripts. Carried out on the TCR CDR3, a first-round RT-PCR used the HTBI primer set. In TCRdb, the multiplex PCR reads were re-called with MiXCR into one record per CDR3 protein. This sample has about 300,000 distinct CDR3 sequences, with roughly 20% found just once. The sample comprised blood. Source of these receptors: a middle-aged man with Graves' ophthalmopathy.

In the case of this clonotype: Being one base from a much bigger clone, this may be a read error. The chain links TRBV27 to TRBJ2-2, with 7 bases fitting TRBD2. The V gene's germline CDR1 is MNHEY and CDR2 SMNVEV (reference sequence). The CDR3 spans 15 residues. The V and J ends lost 6 bases and 1 base, in that order; junction bases with no gene match: 5. CDR3 sequence: CASSTTSENTGELFF. The CDR3 nucleotides read TGTGCCAGCAGCACCACTAGCGAGAACACCGGGGAGCTGTTTTTT.

The CDR3: CASSPLRGTSPGRNTGELFF. The DNA of the CDR3 is TGTGCCAGCAGCCCCTTGCGAGGGACAAGCCCGGGGCGGAACACCGGGGAGCTGTTTTTT. This sequence joins TRBV28 and TRBJ2-2, with TRBD1 as a possible D gene (6 bases). The CDR3 covers 20 residues. Germline V gene data show CDR1 as MDHEN and CDR2 as SYDVKM. Trimming cost V 6 bases and J 1 base, with 27 bases left between them.

This clonotype was counted a few times. V gene TRBV2 combines with J gene TRBJ1-4; tentative D call: TRBD1 (5 bases). Germline values: CDR1 SNHLY, CDR2 FYNNEI. The CDR3 runs to 15 residues. The V end lost 3 bases, the J end lost 5 bases, and 13 bases lay between the germline ends. CDR3 DNA: TGTGCCAGCAGTGAGGAATCGGGACGAAATGAAAAACTGTTTTTT. Translation gives CASSEESGRNEKLFF. The variable domain in full, completed from reference TRBV2 and TRBJ1-4, reads EPEVTQTPSHQVTQMGQEVILRCVPISNHLYFYWYRQILGQKVEFLVSFYNNEISEKSEIFDDQFSVERPDGSNFTLKIRSTKLEDSAMYFCASSEESGRNEKLFFGSGTQLSVL.

This clonotype came up many times. This chain connects TRBV6-1 to TRBJ2-7; TRBD2 agrees at 10 bases. The CDR3 extends over 12 amino acids. Trimming took 8 bases from V and 4 from J; bases not matched to a gene: 2. The germline CDR1 and CDR2 sequences are MNHNS and SASEGT. CDR3 region: CASGTSEYEQYF. The DNA for the CDR3 is TGTGCCAGCGGGACTAGCGAGTACGAGCAGTACTTC.

The V gene is TRBV9, the J gene TRBJ1-6, with 8 bases that match TRBD1. CDR3 length: 15 residues. J was trimmed by 7 bases and V by 3 bases; bases with no gene match: 6. In germline, CDR1 is SGDLS, CDR2 YYNGEE. CDR3 sequence: CASSALQGGNSPLHF. DNA of the CDR3: TGTGCCAGCAGCGCACTACAGGGGGGGAATTCACCCCTCCACTTT. The full variable domain, rest sourced from reference TRBV9 and TRBJ1-6, is DSGVTQTPKHLITATGQRVTLRCSPRSGDLSVYWYQQSLDQGLQFLIQYYNGEERAKGNILERFSAQQFPDLHSELNLSSLELGDSALYFCASSALQGGNSPLHFGNGTRLTVT.

The table lists this clonotype with a few counts. The chain has TRBV9 and TRBJ2-2; perhaps TRBD2 as D (6 bases). CDR3 length: 14 amino acids. CDR1 and CDR2 from the germline V gene are SGDLS and YYNGEE. The V end lost 2 bases, the J end lost 7 bases, and 12 bases lay between the germline ends. In DNA, the CDR3 is TGTGCCAGCAGCGTTTACGGGAGCGGCGGGGAGCTGTTTTTT. Translation: CASSVYGSGGELFF.

The chain couples TRBV7-9 to TRBJ1-2; no clear D. Germline CDR1 and CDR2: SEHNR and FQNEAQ (reference sequence). The CDR3 contains 15 residues. The V end lost 5 bases, the J end lost 0 bases, and 13 bases lay between the germline ends. The CDR3 protein is CASSPMTTANYGYTF. The CDR3 DNA follows: TGTGCCAGCAGCCCAATGACGACGGCTAACTATGGCTACACCTTC.

This clonotype was seen a handful of times. The V gene is TRBV30, the J gene TRBJ1-5; D is unresolved. V shed 2 bases and J shed 1 base, with 6 bases lying between them. The germline CDR1 and CDR2 sequences are GTSNPN and SVGIG (reference sequence). This CDR3 is built from 13 residues. CDR3 residues: CAWSTKSNQPQHF. CDR3 nucleotide sequence: TGTGCCTGGAGTACGAAAAGCAATCAGCCCCAGCATTTT. Looking up the rest from reference TRBV30 and TRBJ1-5 gives the full variable domain: SQTIHQWPATLVQPVGSPLSLECTVEGTSNPNLYWYRQAAGRGLQLLFYSVGIGQISSEVPQNLSASRPQDRQFILSSKKLLLSDSGFYLCAWSTKSNQPQHFGDGTRLSIL.

V and J are TRBV14 and TRBJ1-2; a weak D match, TRBD1 (5 bases). V lost 4 bases, J lost 2 bases, and 14 bases lay in between. Germline CDR1 SGHDN, CDR2 FVKESK. The CDR3 is 15 residues long. CDR3 residues: CASSLGATGNYGYTF. The CDR3 coding sequence is TGTGCCAGCAGCCTAGGGGCCACTGGGAACTATGGCTACACCTTC. Combining the CDR3 with reference TRBV14 and TRBJ1-2 gives the whole variable domain EAGVTQFPSHSVIEKGQTVTLRCDPISGHDNLYWYRRVMGKEIKFLLHFVKESKQDESGMPNNRFLAERTGGTYSTLKVQPAELEDSGVYFCASSLGATGNYGYTFGSGTRLTVV.

This chain connects TRBV6-2 or TRBV6-3 to TRBJ2-1, with TRBD2 matching over 7 bases. There are 14 residues in the CDR3. The germline CDR1 and CDR2 sequences are MNHEY and SVGEGT. Losses at the gene ends were 8 bases for V and 10 bases for J; bases not matched to a gene: 14. The CDR3 region has the DNA TGTGCCAGCCTAGCGGTTGCCCGACCTCGAGAGCAGTTCTTC. Its protein is CASLAVARPREQFF.

This clonotype was seen repeatedly, ten times or more. The rearrangement links TRBV3-1 to TRBJ2-1; 9 nucleotides match TRBD1. The CDR3 is 16 residues long. With V trimmed by 4 bases and J by 7 bases, 11 bases remained unmatched. Germline V lookup: CDR1 LGHDT, CDR2 YNNKEL (reference sequence). CDR3 in amino acids: CASSLGPGQGTNEQFF. The CDR3 nucleotides are TGTGCCAGCAGCCTGGGCCCGGGACAGGGAACGAATGAGCAGTTCTTC.

This clonotype was seen at least ten times. This sequence joins TRBV3-1 and TRBJ2-1, with 7 bases identical to TRBD1. Germline V CDR1 and CDR2: LGHDT, YNNKEL (reference sequence). This CDR3 spans 14 amino acids. Trimming took 2 bases from V and 7 from J; bases not matched to a gene: 5. The DNA for the CDR3 is TGTGCCAGCAGCCAATCCGGGACAGTTAATGAGCAGTTCTTC. Translating it yields CASSQSGTVNEQFF.

The sample holds many counts of this clonotype. This sequence joins TRBV18 and TRBJ1-2; D is perhaps TRBD1 (5 bases). This CDR3 spans 13 amino acids. Trimming removed 6 bases at V and 7 bases at J, with 15 bases between. The V gene's germline CDR1 is KGHSH and CDR2 LQKENI. CDR3 nucleotides: TGTGCCAGCTCCCCCAGCAGGGAGGTTGGCTACACCTTC. Its protein is CASSPSREVGYTF.

This chain uses TRBV30 with TRBJ1-5; TRBD1 matches at 9 bases. Germline lookup yields CDR1 GTSNPN and CDR2 SVGIG (reference sequence). This CDR3 contains 17 residues. V shed 0 bases and J 2 bases; nucleotides not matched to a gene: 8. CDR3 region: CAWSVLQGARGNQPQHF. The CDR3 nucleotides are TGTGCCTGGAGTGTACTACAGGGGGCCAGGGGCAATCAGCCCCAGCATTTT.

This clonotype was recorded many times. DNA for the CDR3: TGCAGTGCTAGAGGACGGGCTCAGTATACCTTC. It yields the protein CSARGRAQYTF. The chain is built from TRBV20-1 and TRBJ1-2; D is unresolved. Trimming cost V 1 base and J 14 bases, with 14 bases left between them. The CDR3 has 11 residues. Germline V lookup: CDR1 DFQATT, CDR2 SNEGSKA (reference sequence).

In its sample, this clonotype was seen many times. This chain uses TRBV18 with TRBJ1-2; TRBD1 might be the D (6 bases). In germline, CDR1 is KGHSH, CDR2 LQKENI. The germline V and J ends were trimmed by 0 bases and 7 bases, with 18 bases remaining between them. The CDR3 loop spans 16 amino acids. CDR3 loop: CASSPPSGGRLFGYTF. For the CDR3, the DNA is TGTGCCAGCTCACCACCGAGCGGGGGGCGTTTGTTTGGCTACACCTTC. The variable domain in full, with the rest retrieved from reference TRBV18 and TRBJ1-2, is NAGVMQNPRHLVRRRGQEARLRCSPMKGHSHVYWYRQLPEEGLKFMVYLQKENIIDESGMPKERFSAEFPKEGPSILRIQQVVRGDSAAYFCASSPPSGGRLFGYTFGSGTRLTVV.

The chain has TRBV20-1 and TRBJ1-3, with 10 bases that match TRBD1. J gave up 5 bases and V 5 bases, and 12 bases lay outside the gene matches. The germline CDR1 and CDR2 sequences are DFQATT and SNEGSKA (reference sequence). The CDR3 is made up of 16 amino acids. CDR3 coding DNA: TGCAGTGCTGGCCGGGGACAGGGGCCCATGAGAAACACCATATATTTT. Translated: CSAGRGQGPMRNTIYF.

This rearrangement joins TRBV19 to TRBJ1-1, with no clear D. Trimming removed 4 bases from V and 3 bases from J, with 15 bases in between. The CDR3 extends over 15 amino acids. Per the germline V gene, CDR1 is LNHDA and CDR2 is SQIVND (reference sequence). DNA of the CDR3: TGTGCCAGTAGTAACCGAGCGATTTCGCACACTGAAGCTTTCTTT. It specifies CASSNRAISHTEAFF.

This clonotype has ten or more counts. The V and J genes are TRBV29-1 and TRBJ2-5; 8 bases line up with TRBD1. J was trimmed by 10 bases and V by 0 bases; bases with no gene match: 7. This CDR3 is 13 amino acids long. The germline CDR1 and CDR2 sequences are SQVTM and ANQGSEA. DNA for the CDR3: TGCAGCGTTGAAGATGGAGGGACAGGAAACCAGTACTTC. Translation gives CSVEDGGTGNQYF.

This clonotype was observed a handful of times. The chain joins TRBV5-1 to TRBJ2-7; D may be TRBD1 (6 bases). Trimming shortened V by 1 base and J by 7 bases, and 15 bases separated the two germline ends. Looked up from germline, CDR1 is SGHRS and CDR2 is YFSETQ. CDR3 length equals 14 residues. The CDR3 sequence: CASSLIQGSGEQYF. CDR3 nucleotide sequence: TGCGCCAGCAGCTTGATACAGGGATCGGGGGAGCAGTACTTC.

J is TRBJ2-2 and V is TRBV9; D may be TRBD2 (6 bases). Trimming took off 3 bases at V and 8 bases at J, with 14 bases between the two ends. The CDR3 has 14 amino acids. CDR1 is SGDLS and CDR2 is YYNGEE in the germline V gene. The CDR3 coding sequence is TGTGCCAGCAGCGACACTGGAGGGCCTGGGGAGCTGTTTTTT. Protein product: CASSDTGGPGELFF. The full variable domain, with the rest looked up from reference TRBV9 and TRBJ2-2, is DSGVTQTPKHLITATGQRVTLRCSPRSGDLSVYWYQQSLDQGLQFLIQYYNGEERAKGNILERFSAQQFPDLHSELNLSSLELGDSALYFCASSDTGGPGELFFGEGSRLTVL.

This clonotype was seen at least ten times. V gene TRBV12-3 or TRBV12-4 combines with J gene TRBJ1-5; D may be TRBD1 (6 bases). V was clipped by 6 bases and J by 2 bases, with 11 bases between them. CDR3 length equals 14 residues. CDR3 sequence (DNA): TGTGCCAGCAGCGACAGGTTTCGCAATCAGCCCCAGCATTTT. This sequence encodes CASSDRFRNQPQHF.